Listed below are T cell receptor beta chains from one sample, sequenced in a study of Ad26.COV2.S vaccination and SARS-CoV-2 variants. Produced via immunoSEQ multiplex PCR; TCRdb's table is partial and in-frame only. The sample holds around 400,000 clones, 75% to 90% seen once. The input for sequencing was peripheral blood, taken in a trial of Ad26.COV2.S vaccine versus placebo. The receptors were sampled from a person aged 18-60 years who received the Ad26.COV2.S COVID-19 vaccine or a placebo. Both conserved end residues are part of each CDR3. A D gene is named only where the DNA matches it firmly. The size entry is marked missing in some rows and otherwise reads once, few, many or a size class.

D	size	V	J	DNA	CDR3
-	-	TRBV28	TRBJ2-4	TGTGCCAGCAGTTTGGACACCCCAAACATTCAGTACTTC	CASSLDTPNIQYF
TRBD2	-	TRBV27	TRBJ2-5	TGTGCCAGCAGTTTAAAAGCGGGAGGGAGCTCGGGAGAGACCCAGTACTTC	CASSLKAGGSSGETQYF
TRBD1	-	TRBV7-9	TRBJ2-7	TGTGCCAGCAGCTCGCCAGGGGGTCGCGAGCAGTACTTC	CASSSPGGREQYF
-	-	TRBV28	TRBJ1-5	TGTGCCAGCAGTTTACCCCACAGCGGATCACCCCAGCATTTT	CASSLPHSGSPQHF
TRBD2	-	TRBV7-2	TRBJ2-7	TGTGCCAGCAGCTCCACGGGACTAGCGGGAGGTTTGGTCGAGCAGTACTTC	CASSSTGLAGGLVEQYF
TRBD2	once	TRBV7-2	TRBJ2-1	TGTGCCAGCAGCCCAGACGGGAGGGCCGGGGGGTATGAGCAGTTCTTC	CASSPDGRAGGYEQFF
TRBD1	few	TRBV24-1	TRBJ2-5	TGTGCCACCAGTGATTTCAGGGACAGGGTGGGCGAGACCCAGTACTTC	CATSDFRDRVGETQYF
-	once	TRBV6-6	TRBJ2-7	TGTGCCAGCAGTACCCCGGACTTCCCCTCCTACGAGCAGTACTTC	CASSTPDFPSYEQYF
-	-	TRBV6-1	TRBJ2-3	TGTGCCAGCAGTGAACTCTCATCAACGCAGTATTTT	CASSELSSTQYF
-	-	TRBV5-6	TRBJ2-3	TGTGCCAGCACCTTCGAGTCAGGGCAACGAGATACGCAGTATTTT	CASTFESGQRDTQYF
-	-	TRBV9	TRBJ2-2	TGTGCCAGCGGCAGCCAACCGTCACCCGGGGAGCTGTTTTTT	CASGSQPSPGELFF
-	-	TRBV7-9	TRBJ2-1	TGTGCCAGCAGATCCCTCCGAGGGTACAATGAGCAGTTCTTC	CASRSLRGYNEQFF
-	few	TRBV4-2	TRBJ1-4	TGTGCCAGCAGCCAAGATGCGGGGACGGCGAAAGAAAAACTGTTTTTT	CASSQDAGTAKEKLFF
TRBD1	-	TRBV7-3	TRBJ1-1	TGTGCCAGCAAACAGGGGGCTGGCACTGAAGCTTTCTTT	CASKQGAGTEAFF
-	-	TRBV10-3	TRBJ2-3	TGTGCCATCAGTGCCGGGCGGGGACCGCAGTATTTT	CAISAGRGPQYF
TRBD1	few	TRBV28	TRBJ1-6	TGTGCCAGCATTTCCCCTGGACAGGGCCAGAATTCACCCCTCCACTTT	CASISPGQGQNSPLHF
-	once	TRBV6-5	TRBJ1-1	TGTGCCAGCAGCACAGGTGTGGGGGGAACTGAAGCTTTCTTT	CASSTGVGGTEAFF
TRBD1	-	TRBV5-1	TRBJ2-2	TGCGCCAGCAGCGCACGGGACAGGGGGTCCGGGGAGCTGTTTTTT	CASSARDRGSGELFF
-	-	TRBV5-1	TRBJ1-2	TGCGCCAGCAGCCTTAGTGGAGATCTCTATGGCTACACCTTC	CASSLSGDLYGYTF
TRBD1	-	TRBV9	TRBJ1-1	TGTGCCACCTCGTCCCTCCTGAAGACAGGGGGAAACAGGAACACTGAAGCTTTCTTT	CATSSLLKTGGNRNTEAFF
-	-	TRBV5-6	TRBJ2-6	TGTGCCAGCAGCTTGGGTGGGGGCGCTGGGGCCAACGTCCTGACTTTC	CASSLGGGAGANVLTF
TRBD2	-	TRBV5-1	TRBJ2-3	TGCGCCAGCAGCTTGGCCGCTCTAGCGGGAGTTAGAGATACGCAGTATTTT	CASSLAALAGVRDTQYF
-	-	TRBV27	TRBJ2-2	TGTGCCAGCAGTTTAAGGGTAACGGAAGGGTCCCAACGAAACACCGGGGAGCTGTTTTTT	CASSLRVTEGSQRNTGELFF
-	few	TRBV20-1	TRBJ2-1	TGCAGTGCTAGTTTTCCCGGGGATGAGCAGTTCTTC	CSASFPGDEQFF
-	-	TRBV3-1/TRBV3-2	TRBJ1-5	TGTGCCAGCAGCCAAGAATTCCGGGGTCAGCCCCAGCATTTT	CASSQEFRGQPQHF
-	-	TRBV30	TRBJ2-3	TGTGCCTGGACACCTACCACAGATACGCAGTATTTT	CAWTPTTDTQYF
-	-	TRBV28	TRBJ1-1	TGTGCCAGCAGTCCCGGGAGTTACTCTTGGGCTTTCTTT	CASSPGSYSWAFF
-	few	TRBV19	TRBJ1-5	TGTGCCAGTAGTCCTTCCCGCGGGCCCCAGCATTTT	CASSPSRGPQHF
TRBD1	-	TRBV7-2	TRBJ2-2	TGTGCCAGCAGCCTCCAGACAGGGGGGTCCGGGGAGCTGTTTTTT	CASSLQTGGSGELFF
-	-	TRBV21-1	TRBJ1-4	TGTGCCAGCAGCAAAGCGCTTTTGGGAGGGAATGGCGAAAAACTGTTTTTT	CASSKALLGGNGEKLFF
TRBD2	-	TRBV2	TRBJ2-3	TGTGCCAGCAGTAGGGGGGCTAGCGGGAGGAGGACAGATACGCAGTATTTT	CASSRGASGRRTDTQYF
-	-	TRBV28	TRBJ2-3	TGTGCCAGCAGTTTATCCGATACAGATACGCAGTATTTT	CASSLSDTDTQYF